The 32 T cell receptor beta chains given below trace back to one sample, sequenced in a study of cytomegalovirus exposure and HLA in healthy donors. PCR was performed using 60 Vbeta and 13 Jbeta primers. Method: immunoSEQ multiplex PCR; TCRdb's copy keeps in-frame clones and lacks some. The sample records 140,000 or so clones, 61% being singletons. The sequenced sample was PBMCs. The receptor set was obtained from a male donor in good health and CMV-seronegative.

The rearrangement joins TRBV6-5 to TRBJ1-2, with D tentatively TRBD1 (5 bases). The CDR3 covers 14 residues. V lost 0 bases and J 8 bases, leaving 13 bases between the germline ends. Germline CDR1 reads MNHEY; CDR2 reads SVGAGI. CDR3 sequence (DNA): TGTGCCAGCAGTTACTCCGACGCAGGGATCGGCTACACCTTC. Amino acids: CASSYSDAGIGYTF.

The V and J genes are TRBV19 and TRBJ1-4; D is undetermined. Germline V gives CDR1 LNHDA, CDR2 SQIVND (reference sequence). V was cut by 5 bases and J by 8 bases, with 15 bases left in between. This CDR3 comprises 14 residues. In DNA, the CDR3 is TGTGCCAGTAGTCTGAACAATCCCAGGGAAAAACTGTTTTTT. This sequence encodes CASSLNNPREKLFF.

The CDR3 bases are TGTGCCAGCCTAGCGGGGGTTTTTTACAATGAGCAGTTCTTC. This gives the protein CASLAGVFYNEQFF. The genes are TRBV2 and TRBJ2-1, with 10 bases aligning to TRBD2. Trimming took 8 bases from V and 4 from J; bases not matched to a gene: 5. There are 14 residues in the CDR3. Germline CDR1 reads SNHLY; CDR2 reads FYNNEI.

The V gene is TRBV5-4, the J gene TRBJ2-5, with 9 bases matching TRBD2. The CDR3 contains 14 residues. V gave up 7 bases and J gave up 4 bases; unmatched junction bases: 8. Looked up from germline, CDR1 is SGHNT and CDR2 is YYREEE (reference sequence). In DNA, the CDR3 is TGTGCCAGCCGGAGCGGGGGGATGGGAGAGACCCAGTACTTC. Its translation: CASRSGGMGETQYF. The full variable domain, completed using reference TRBV5-4 and TRBJ2-5, is ETGVTQSPTHLIKTRGQQVTLRCSSQSGHNTVSWYQQALGQGPQFIFQYYREEENGRGNFPPRFSGLQFPNYSSELNVNALELDDSALYLCASRSGGMGETQYFGPGTRLLVL.

The genes are TRBV18 and TRBJ1-3, with 9 nucleotides matching TRBD1. CDR3 length: 17 residues. J was trimmed by 4 bases and V by 3 bases; bases with no gene match: 10. Germline CDR1 and CDR2: KGHSH and LQKENI. CDR3 loop: CASSPLGQGNLGNTIYF. The CDR3 DNA is TGTGCCAGCTCACCCCTGGGACAGGGTAATCTCGGAAACACCATATATTTT.

The J gene is TRBJ2-3, the V gene TRBV5-1, with D perhaps matching TRBD1 (5 bases). Trimming stripped 5 bases from V and 2 bases from J, with 12 bases between. CDR3 length: 14 residues. Germline V gives CDR1 SGHRS, CDR2 YFSETQ. The CDR3 nucleotides read TGCGCCAGCAGTAGGGGTTATTTCACAGATACGCAGTATTTT. Translated, it gives CASSRGYFTDTQYF.

This clone was detected only a few times. The chain is built from TRBV7-2 and TRBJ2-1; 10 bases align to TRBD2. This CDR3 has 16 amino acids. Per germline, CDR1 SGHTA and CDR2 FQGNSA. Losses at the gene ends were 5 bases for V and 4 bases for J; bases not matched to a gene: 8. The CDR3, as DNA: TGTGCCAGCAGCCACATGGGACTAGCGCCATACAATGAGCAGTTCTTC. It encodes CASSHMGLAPYNEQFF.

V and J are TRBV9 and TRBJ2-3; 11 bases are shared with TRBD2. Trimming removed 4 bases from V and 2 bases from J; junction bases left unmatched: 9. The CDR3 is 17 amino acids. Germline assignment: CDR1 SGDLS and CDR2 YYNGEE. The CDR3 DNA reads TGTGCCAGCAGCCATGACAAACTAGCGGGGGCCACAGATACGCAGTATTTT. This codes for CASSHDKLAGATDTQYF. Using reference TRBV9 and TRBJ2-3 for the parts outside the CDR3, the full variable domain is DSGVTQTPKHLITATGQRVTLRCSPRSGDLSVYWYQQSLDQGLQFLIQYYNGEERAKGNILERFSAQQFPDLHSELNLSSLELGDSALYFCASSHDKLAGATDTQYFGPGTRLTVL.

The V gene is TRBV5-6, the J gene TRBJ1-2; D gene unclear. The CDR3 contains 15 residues. V lost 2 bases and J lost 0, with 11 bases in between. CDR1 is SGHDT, CDR2 YYEEEE, per germline. The CDR3 DNA is TGTGCCAGCAGCTTTACCCAACTCCCTAACTATGGCTACACCTTC. Translated, it gives CASSFTQLPNYGYTF.

The rearrangement links TRBV23-1 to TRBJ1-1, with 7 bases that match TRBD1. TRBV23-1 is recorded as an ORF, its role being uncertain. The CDR3 spans 15 residues. Trimming removed 3 bases from V and 12 bases from J; junction bases left unmatched: 16. The CDR3 DNA follows: TGCGCCAGCAGTCATCCCCGTTCGAGACAGGGTAATACTTTCTTT. Protein: CASSHPRSRQGNTFF.

The CDR3 loop is CAWTRTAHTEAFF. As DNA, the CDR3 is TGTGCCTGGACTCGGACAGCGCACACTGAAGCTTTCTTT. The rearrangement links TRBV30 to TRBJ1-1, with a possible D match to TRBD1 (6 bases). Germline V gene data show CDR1 as GTSNPN and CDR2 as SVGIG (reference sequence). This CDR3 comprises 13 residues. V was clipped by 4 bases and J by 3 bases, with 12 bases between them.

The rearrangement links TRBV5-4 to TRBJ2-3; 7 positions match TRBD2. V shed 3 bases and J 0 bases; nucleotides not matched to a gene: 13. In germline, CDR1 is SGHNT, CDR2 YYREEE (reference sequence). The CDR3 is made up of 18 amino acids. The CDR3 here is CASSSGTTFLPSTDTQYF. In nucleotides, the CDR3 is TGTGCCAGCAGCTCTGGGACTACTTTCCTACCTAGCACAGATACGCAGTATTTT.

The chain recombines TRBV7-3 with TRBJ2-1, with TRBD2 matching 12 bases. The CDR3 totals 20 residues. With 4 bases clipped from V and 0 bases from J, the junction kept 13 bases outside the gene matches. Germline loops: CDR1 SGHTA, CDR2 FQGTGA. As DNA, the CDR3 is TGTGCCAGCAGCTCTGGTCCACTAGCGGGGGGTACGAGCTCCTACAATGAGCAGTTCTTC. It encodes CASSSGPLAGGTSSYNEQFF.

This clone occurred once. This chain joins TRBV19 and TRBJ2-1; 10 nucleotides line up with TRBD1. The germline V gene encodes CDR1 LNHDA and CDR2 SQIVND (reference sequence). V dropped 6 bases and J dropped 3; count of bases not matched to a gene: 8. This CDR3 comprises 16 residues. Here the CDR3 reads CASRGAGQGNYNEQFF. The CDR3 nucleotides are TGTGCCAGTAGAGGGGCGGGACAGGGGAACTACAATGAGCAGTTCTTC.

This clone turned up a few times. V and J are TRBV7-9 and TRBJ2-7; D perhaps matches TRBD2 (5 bases). The CDR3 runs to 13 residues. Trimming removed 4 bases at V and 6 bases at J, with 13 bases between. Germline-derived CDR1 and CDR2 are SEHNR and FQNEAQ (reference sequence). CDR3 residues: CASSSGISGEQYF. CDR3 coding DNA: TGTGCCAGCAGCTCCGGGATATCTGGCGAGCAGTACTTC.

A note on this clone: Relative to the germline gene, one junction end is altered; a read error may explain this. This chain connects TRBV2 to TRBJ1-2, with D unresolved. The V gene's germline CDR1 is SNHLY and CDR2 FYNNEI. The CDR3 consists of 13 residues. CDR3 loop: CASKLIVLSGLAF. CDR3 in DNA: TGTGCCAGCAAACTAATAGTGCTATCGGGTTTGGCCTTC.

The chain carries TRBV28 and TRBJ1-2; possible D gene TRBD1, 5 bases. The V end was cut by 6 bases, the J end by 8 bases, with 13 bases between. This CDR3 has 12 residues. The germline V gene has CDR1 MDHEN and CDR2 SYDVKM. The CDR3 sequence: CASSRGERGYTF. The CDR3 nucleotides are TGTGCCAGCAGCCGGGGGGAAAGGGGCTACACCTTC.

There are a few counts of this clone. The chain uses TRBV13 and TRBJ2-2; 7 nucleotides line up with TRBD2. This CDR3 spans 15 amino acids. J lost 4 bases, V lost 6 bases, and 8 bases had no gene match. The V gene's germline CDR1 is PRHDT and CDR2 FYEKMQ (reference sequence). The CDR3 DNA reads TGTGCCAGCAGTCCCCCAGCGGGACCCACCGGGGAGCTGTTTTTT. Its protein product is CASSPPAGPTGELFF.

The chain has TRBV6-1 and TRBJ1-5; 8 bases fit TRBD1. J lost 9 bases, V lost 1 base, and 17 bases had no gene match. This CDR3 contains 18 residues. Germline V CDR1 and CDR2: MNHNS, SASEGT. CDR3 residues: CASSEEGTGQGAAPPQHF. Written as DNA, the CDR3 is TGTGCCAGCAGTGAAGAGGGAACCGGACAGGGCGCAGCGCCGCCCCAGCATTTT.

A note on this clone: One end of the junction varies from germline; a read error may be responsible. V gene TRBV5-7 combines with J gene TRBJ1-4; D not certain. TRBV5-7 is known as an ORF, though its function is uncertain. The CDR3 spans 8 residues. The CDR3 reads CASSLSVF. CDR3 nucleotide sequence: TGTGCCAGCAGCTTGAGCGTTTTT.

The gene calls are TRBV19 and TRBJ2-7; a possible D gene is TRBD2 (6 bases). The CDR3 spans 16 residues. The ends were cut back, 5 bases at V and 3 bases at J, with 20 bases in the middle. The germline gives CDR1 LNHDA, CDR2 SQIVND (reference sequence). The CDR3 loop is CASSPHSAGNNYEQYF. In DNA form, the CDR3 reads TGTGCCAGTAGTCCCCACTCGGCGGGGAATAACTACGAGCAGTACTTC.

This clone was seen a handful of times. This sequence joins TRBV5-1 and TRBJ2-5; 7 bases match TRBD1. The CDR3 has 13 residues. The V gene's germline CDR1 is SGHRS and CDR2 YFSETQ. Losses at the gene ends were 4 bases for V and 2 bases for J; bases not matched to a gene: 2. The CDR3 nucleotides read TGCGCCAGCAGCCCGGGACAGCAAGAGACCCAGTACTTC. It yields the protein CASSPGQQETQYF.

The rearrangement joins TRBV7-3 to TRBJ2-3; TRBD2 matches at 7 bases. The germline V gene has CDR1 SGHTA and CDR2 FQGTGA. The length of the CDR3 is 16 residues. The junction had 8 bases not matched to a gene; V was cut back by 5 bases and J by 0 bases. The CDR3 protein is CASSPTSSGSTDTQYF. CDR3 nucleotide sequence: TGTGCCAGCAGCCCGACTAGCAGCGGGAGCACAGATACGCAGTATTTT.

The chain joins TRBV19 to TRBJ2-7, with 8 bases that match TRBD1. The germline gives CDR1 LNHDA, CDR2 SQIVND (reference sequence). The CDR3 totals 16 residues. V gave up 4 bases and J gave up 0 bases; unmatched junction bases: 8. The CDR3 here is CASSTPDRANSYEQYF. Here the CDR3 DNA reads TGTGCCAGTAGTACCCCGGACAGGGCGAACTCCTACGAGCAGTACTTC.

The chain couples TRBV19 to TRBJ2-5; TRBD1 matches at 7 bases. Germline-derived CDR1 and CDR2 are LNHDA and SQIVND (reference sequence). The CDR3 sequence is 17 residues long. J lost 0 bases, V lost 1 base, and 8 bases had no gene match. The CDR3 sequence is CASSIGQGQPDQETQYF. The CDR3 nucleotides are TGTGCCAGTAGTATAGGCCAGGGACAGCCCGACCAAGAGACCCAGTACTTC. The full variable domain, rest sourced from reference TRBV19 and TRBJ2-5, is DGGITQSPKYLFRKEGQNVTLSCEQNLNHDAMYWYRQDPGQGLRLIYYSQIVNDFQKGDIAEGYSVSREKKESFPLTVTSAQKNPTAFYLCASSIGQGQPDQETQYFGPGTRLLVL.

This chain links TRBV5-1 with TRBJ1-1; D gene unclear. Trimming shortened V by 2 bases and J by 0 bases, and 5 bases separated the two germline ends. The CDR3 spans 13 residues. CDR1 and CDR2 (germline): SGHRS, YFSETQ. CDR3 bases: TGCGCCAGCAGCTTCGAGGTGAACACTGAAGCTTTCTTT. It yields the protein CASSFEVNTEAFF.

V is TRBV4-1 and J is TRBJ2-1, with 10 bases matching TRBD2. The CDR3 runs to 14 residues. The V gene's germline CDR1 is MGHRA and CDR2 YSYEKL. The ends lost 4 bases at V and 11 bases at J; junction bases unmatched: 8. The CDR3 reads CASSPETSGRKQFF. CDR3 in DNA: TGCGCCAGCAGCCCCGAGACTAGCGGGCGTAAGCAGTTCTTC.

The chain recombines TRBV7-3 with TRBJ2-7; 12 bases line up with TRBD2. The CDR3 is made up of 16 amino acids. Germline-derived CDR1 and CDR2 are SGHTA and FQGTGA. The J segment lost 6 bases and the V segment lost 5 bases, leaving 11 bases of the junction unmatched. CDR3 sequence: CASSTIRLAGVPEQYF. The CDR3 DNA reads as TGTGCCAGCAGCACTATTAGACTAGCGGGGGTTCCCGAGCAGTACTTC.

This clone was observed a handful of times. The chain recombines TRBV5-1 with TRBJ2-1, with D tentatively TRBD1 (5 bases). The CDR3 is 16 residues long. V gave up 5 bases and J gave up 9 bases, with 24 bases separating them. Germline V gene sequence: CDR1 SGHRS, CDR2 YFSETQ. DNA for the CDR3: TGCGCCAGCAGACCTGCACCCGGTGGGGAAGGGGCTGAGCAGTTCTTC. Its protein product is CASRPAPGGEGAEQFF.

This clone was observed a handful of times. The genes are TRBV9 and TRBJ1-3; 7 bases match TRBD1. The CDR3 has 18 residues. Germline V lookup: CDR1 SGDLS, CDR2 YYNGEE. V lost 3 bases to trimming and J lost 0 bases; unmatched junction nucleotides: 12. The CDR3, as DNA: TGTGCCAGCAGCGCCCAATTGACAGGGCAGGGCTCTGGAAACACCATATATTTT. It is translated as CASSAQLTGQGSGNTIYF.

This clone was found a few times. The chain uses TRBV15 and TRBJ2-5, with a tentative D call TRBD2 (5 bases). Trimming took off 5 bases at V and 2 bases at J, with 9 bases between the two ends. The CDR3 length is 13 residues. In germline, CDR1 is LNHNV, CDR2 YYDKDF (reference sequence). CDR3 sequence (DNA): TGTGCCACCAGCGAACGGGGTCAAGAGACCCAGTACTTC. Amino acid sequence: CATSERGQETQYF.

The V call is TRBV27, the J call TRBJ2-7; TRBD2 might be the D (6 bases). CDR1 is MNHEY, CDR2 SMNVEV, per germline (reference sequence). V lost 2 bases and J lost 2, with 19 bases in between. The CDR3 runs to 17 residues. CDR3 sequence (DNA): TGTGCCAGCAGTTTAATGGTCGGAGGGTTTGCCCCCTACGAGCAGTACTTC. Protein sequence: CASSLMVGGFAPYEQYF.